Listed below are T cell receptor beta chains from one sample, sequenced in a study of blood T cell repertoires in COVID-19. Clones were read by immunoSEQ multiplex PCR, and TCRdb kept only the in-frame ones, dropping some. The table shows 130,000 to 150,000 clones, with around four fifths occurring only once. Input material: peripheral blood. The source is a human donor in a cohort sampled during active COVID-19. Both conserved end residues are part of each CDR3. The D gene is left open where the match is weak. The size entry is marked missing in some rows and otherwise reads once, few, many or a size class.

j_gene,abundance,v_gene,d_gene,CDR3nt,CDR3aa
TRBJ2-5,once,TRBV4-1,.,TGCGCCAGCAGCCAAGAGGGCCTCCGCATGGATTCAGAGACCCAGTACTTC,CASSQEGLRMDSETQYF
TRBJ1-1,.,TRBV3-1/TRBV3-2,.,TGTGCCAGCAGCCAAGATACCCAGATTGAAGCTTTCTTT,CASSQDTQIEAFF
TRBJ1-1,once,TRBV20-1,.,TGCAGCCTTTTCGTCGGCGGGCGAGCTTTCTTT,CSLFVGGRAFF
TRBJ1-5,.,TRBV28,.,TGTGCCAGCAGTTTAAGGACGAGGGATGATCAGCCCCAGCATTTT,CASSLRTRDDQPQHF
TRBJ1-1,.,TRBV27,.,TGTGCCAGCAGTTTCACACCGACAGGGAACACTGAAGCTTTCTTT,CASSFTPTGNTEAFF
TRBJ2-3,once,TRBV5-1,.,TGCGCCAGCAGCCGGAGACCGGAGGCAGATACGCAGTATTTT,CASSRRPEADTQYF
TRBJ2-4,few,TRBV6-6,TRBD2,TGTGCCAGCAGTCTTTACCCACCGACTAGCGGGATAGCCAAAAACATTCAGTACTTC,CASSLYPPTSGIAKNIQYF
TRBJ1-1,few,TRBV6-5,TRBD1,TGTGCCAGCCTTAACCAGGGGGCCACTGAAGCTTTCTTT,CASLNQGATEAFF
TRBJ2-1,.,TRBV4-2,TRBD2,TGTGCCAGCAGCCCGGGACTAGCCGGCAATGAGCAGTTCTTC,CASSPGLAGNEQFF
TRBJ2-3,once,TRBV10-3,TRBD1,TGTGCCATCAGTGATGGGCAGGGGGGCACAGATACGCAGTATTTT,CAISDGQGGTDTQYF
TRBJ2-3,.,TRBV6-2/TRBV6-3,.,TGTGCCAGCAGTTATACCATAGGGGGAGGCACAGATACGCAGTATTTT,CASSYTIGGGTDTQYF
TRBJ1-2,.,TRBV3-1/TRBV3-2,.,TGTGCCAGCAGCCAAGTTCGCGACAGCTATGGCTACACCTTC,CASSQVRDSYGYTF
TRBJ1-1,.,TRBV5-1,TRBD1,TGCGCCAGCAGCTTGGGGGGACAGGAGGCCACTGAAGCTTTCTTT,CASSLGGQEATEAFF
TRBJ2-3,.,TRBV6-6,.,TGTGCCAGCAGTTGGAGAGCTAGCACAGATACGCAGTATTTT,CASSWRASTDTQYF
TRBJ2-4,.,TRBV15,.,TGTGCCACCAGCAGGGCCCTAGGAGCCAAAAACATTCAGTACTTC,CATSRALGAKNIQYF
TRBJ1-1,.,TRBV19,.,TGTGCCACTTTACCGGGCCCCTGGGGGGTTGAAGCTTTCTTT,CATLPGPWGVEAFF
TRBJ2-1,.,TRBV9,.,TGTGCCAGCAGCGTAGGGCCAGACAATGAGCAGTTCTTC,CASSVGPDNEQFF
TRBJ2-2,.,TRBV6-2/TRBV6-3,.,TGTGCCAGCAGTTACGCAGGCGGAGGGAACACCGGGGAGCTGTTTTTT,CASSYAGGGNTGELFF
TRBJ1-3,.,TRBV11-3,TRBD1,TGTGCCAGCAGCCCCCGGGACAGGGGATCTGGAAACACCATATATTTT,CASSPRDRGSGNTIYF
TRBJ2-5,.,TRBV5-1,.,TGCGCCAGCAGCCCAACAGGGATAGGGCCAGAGACCCAGTACTTC,CASSPTGIGPETQYF
TRBJ2-3,once,TRBV3-1/TRBV3-2,TRBD2,TGTGCCAGCAGCTCCCGCGGGGGAGATACGCAGTATTTT,CASSSRGGDTQYF
TRBJ2-7,.,TRBV4-1,.,TGCGCCAGCAGCCAAGGTCCTCTTGGTAACCGGGTCGACGAGCAGTACTTC,CASSQGPLGNRVDEQYF
TRBJ1-5,.,TRBV11-3,.,TGTGCCAGCACTCTGAGGAATTACGGTATACAGCCCCAGCATTTT,CASTLRNYGIQPQHF
TRBJ2-1,.,TRBV24-1,TRBD2,TGTGCCACCAGTGACTCCGGACTAGCGGACTCCTACAATGAGCAGTTCTTC,CATSDSGLADSYNEQFF
TRBJ2-3,.,TRBV6-2/TRBV6-3,.,TGTGCCAGCAGTCCATGGGGCCAATACTCTAGCACAGATACGCAGTATTTT,CASSPWGQYSSTDTQYF
TRBJ2-2,.,TRBV19,.,TGTGCCAGTAGTATAGGCGCCACCGGGGAGCTGTTTTTT,CASSIGATGELFF
TRBJ2-1,.,TRBV15,TRBD1,TGTGCCACCAATCCAGGGGGCGATGAGCAGTTCTTC,CATNPGGDEQFF
TRBJ2-5,.,TRBV7-8,.,TGTGCCAGCAGCTTAGACCGGGAGGAGACCCAGTACTTC,CASSLDREETQYF
TRBJ2-7,few,TRBV5-4,.,TGTGCCAGCAGCTATCTCGCCATCGGGGAGCAGTACTTC,CASSYLAIGEQYF
TRBJ2-7,once,TRBV9,.,TGTGCCAGCAGCGTAGGCGAAATTGACTACGAGCAGTACTTC,CASSVGEIDYEQYF
TRBJ1-1,many,TRBV6-6,TRBD1,TGTGCCAGCAGCCGGGACAGTGTGAACACTGAAGCTTTCTTT,CASSRDSVNTEAFF
TRBJ1-2,.,TRBV6-5,TRBD1,TGTGCCAGCAGACAGGGGGCCAACACCTATGGCTACACCTTC,CASRQGANTYGYTF
TRBJ2-7,.,TRBV19,TRBD1,TGTGCCAGTATAAGGGGGCATGGGTGGGAGCAGTACTTC,CASIRGHGWEQYF
TRBJ2-2,.,TRBV14,.,TGTGCCAGCAGCCACGGACAGTGGAACACCGGGGAGCTGTTTTTT,CASSHGQWNTGELFF
TRBJ2-1,.,TRBV12-3/TRBV12-4,.,TGTGCCAGCAGTTCTTTCAATGAGCAGTTCTTC,CASSSFNEQFF
TRBJ1-1,.,TRBV5-4,TRBD1,TGTGCCAGCAGCCATCCTCTGGGGGGGGCAGGGGGCAAGAACACTGAAGCTTTCTTT,CASSHPLGGAGGKNTEAFF
TRBJ2-5,.,TRBV2,TRBD1,TGTGCCAGCAGTGCCGACAGGGGGCGAGAGACCCAGTACTTC,CASSADRGRETQYF
TRBJ2-7,.,TRBV15,.,TGTGCCACCAGCAGAGATTTAGGAACAGGGCGATCCTACGAGCAGTACTTC,CATSRDLGTGRSYEQYF
TRBJ2-3,.,TRBV5-1,.,TGCGCCAGCAGCACCGGGAGAGGTTCAGATACGCAGTATTTT,CASSTGRGSDTQYF
TRBJ1-1,.,TRBV5-4,TRBD1,TGTGCCAGCAGCCAGACAGGGGGGGCCACTGAAGCTTTCTTT,CASSQTGGATEAFF
TRBJ2-3,.,TRBV5-1,.,TGCGCCAGCAGCCTTGGGGGGGACAGGTGGACAGATACGCAGTATTTT,CASSLGGDRWTDTQYF
TRBJ2-3,.,TRBV5-1,TRBD2,TGCGCCAGCAGCTGGACTAGCGGGAGCACAGATACGCAGTATTTT,CASSWTSGSTDTQYF
TRBJ1-6,.,TRBV5-5,.,TGTGCCAGCGCGTCAGGGGCCCCGAATTCACCCCTCCACTTT,CASASGAPNSPLHF
TRBJ2-3,.,TRBV4-1,TRBD2,TGCGCCAGCAGCCCCCGACCCTCGGGACTAGCGGAGGATACGCAGTATTTT,CASSPRPSGLAEDTQYF
TRBJ2-2,few,TRBV15,.,TGTGCCACCAGCAGCACGGAAGGTAGCTCGAACACCGGGGAGCTGTTTTTT,CATSSTEGSSNTGELFF
TRBJ1-3,.,TRBV9,.,TGTGCCAGCAGCCAGGGACAAATCTCTGGAAACACCATATATTTT,CASSQGQISGNTIYF
TRBJ1-3,.,TRBV6-5,.,TGTGCCAGCACGAGCTCTGGAAACACCATATATTTT,CASTSSGNTIYF
TRBJ2-5,.,TRBV6-6,.,TGTGCCAGCAGTTACTCCGGTACTGATCAAGAGACCCAGTACTTC,CASSYSGTDQETQYF
TRBJ2-5,.,TRBV6-5,TRBD1,TGTGCCAGCAGACTCGGGACAGTACAAGAGACCCAGTACTTC,CASRLGTVQETQYF
TRBJ1-3,.,TRBV30,TRBD1,TGTGCCTGGAGTAGGTCTGACAGGGGAGTTGGAAACACCATATATTTT,CAWSRSDRGVGNTIYF
TRBJ2-2,.,TRBV7-8,.,TGTGCCAGCAGCTTTATTCCAGGGACGAACACCGGGGAGCTGTTTTTT,CASSFIPGTNTGELFF
TRBJ2-5,.,TRBV5-1,.,TGCGCCAGCAGCTTTGACAGTGAAGAGACCCAGTACTTC,CASSFDSEETQYF
TRBJ1-5,.,TRBV23-1,.,TGCGCCAGCAGCCCTAACCAGGCAAAAGGGGCTTCTTATAGCAATCAGCCCCAGCATTTT,CASSPNQAKGASYSNQPQHF
TRBJ2-2,.,TRBV11-3,TRBD2,TGTGCCAGCAGCTTCGGGGGGGCCGAGACCGGGGAGCTGTTTTTT,CASSFGGAETGELFF
TRBJ1-2,.,TRBV10-3,TRBD1,TGTGCCATCAGTCCGGGACAGGGCGGGGATGGCTACACCTTC,CAISPGQGGDGYTF